The 30 T cell receptor beta chains below were found in one sample sequenced in a study of cytomegalovirus exposure and HLA in healthy donors. The primer mix had 60 Vbeta and 13 Jbeta primers. Clones were sequenced by immunoSEQ multiplex PCR, and TCRdb holds only the in-frame ones, with some missing. The data hold about 160,000 clones, with about four fifths observed a single time. Sequenced material: PBMCs. The receptor set was obtained from a human donor in good health.

This chain links TRBV6-5 with TRBJ1-6, with D possibly being TRBD1 (6 bases). Germline assignment: CDR1 MNHEY and CDR2 SVGAGI. Trimming removed 2 bases from V and 8 bases from J, with 13 bases in between. This CDR3 is built from 15 residues. The CDR3 nucleotides are TGTGCCAGCAGTTACACATTGGACAGCTATTCACCCCTCCACTTT. It codes for CASSYTLDSYSPLHF.

The chain employs TRBV7-6 and TRBJ2-2, with D possibly being TRBD2 (5 bases). The CDR3 is 15 amino acids. The germline V gene encodes CDR1 SGHVS and CDR2 FNYEAQ. Trimming removed 5 bases at V and 6 bases at J, with 16 bases between. The CDR3 coding sequence is TGTGCCAGCAGCCTCGACCCCACTAGTGCCGGGGAGCTGTTTTTT. Encoded protein: CASSLDPTSAGELFF.

The chain couples TRBV10-3 to TRBJ2-3; D tentatively reads TRBD1 or TRBD2 (6 bases each). V dropped 10 bases and J dropped 4 bases, with 15 bases sitting between them. There are 13 residues in the CDR3. CDR1 and CDR2 from the germline V gene are ENHRY and SYGVKD. The CDR3 sequence: CATRGGNADTQYF. The CDR3 DNA reads TGTGCCACCAGGGGAGGTAACGCAGATACGCAGTATTTT.

The chain has TRBV5-4 and TRBJ2-5, with TRBD2 matching 7 bases. Germline CDR1 and CDR2: SGHNT and YYREEE (reference sequence). J was trimmed by 3 bases and V by 3 bases; bases with no gene match: 11. The CDR3 length is 16 residues. As DNA, the CDR3 is TGTGCCAGCAGCTCACCGACCGGGGGGACGAAAGAGACCCAGTACTTC. This gives the protein CASSSPTGGTKETQYF.

This clone was counted once. The chain combines TRBV7-9 with TRBJ1-1; a weak D match, TRBD1 (5 bases). This CDR3 contains 14 residues. Germline CDR1 and CDR2: SEHNR and FQNEAQ (reference sequence). V shed 1 base and J shed 4 bases, with 10 bases lying between them. CDR3 DNA: TGTGCCAGCAGCTTAGATCAGGGTGGCACTGAAGCTTTCTTT. This gives the protein CASSLDQGGTEAFF.

This clone was detected only once. V usage is TRBV6-5 and J usage is TRBJ2-5, with 12 bases matching TRBD2. Germline lookup yields CDR1 MNHEY and CDR2 SVGAGI. J gave up 9 bases and V 0 bases, and 8 bases lay outside the gene matches. The CDR3 runs to 16 residues. CDR3 residues: CASSYSQLSSGRAQYF. The CDR3 nucleotides are TGTGCCAGCAGTTACTCACAGCTATCTAGCGGGAGGGCCCAGTACTTC.

The chain joins TRBV27 to TRBJ1-5; the match to TRBD1 covers 7 bases. The J segment lost 5 bases and the V segment lost 2 bases, leaving 6 bases of the junction unmatched. The germline V gene has CDR1 MNHEY and CDR2 SMNVEV (reference sequence). The CDR3 consists of 15 residues. The CDR3 loop is CASSLGGQGDQPQHF. As DNA, the CDR3 is TGTGCCAGCAGTTTAGGGGGGCAGGGGGATCAGCCCCAGCATTTT.

This chain joins TRBV2 and TRBJ2-3, with 8 bases fitting TRBD1. CDR3 size: 15 residues. From germline, CDR1 is SNHLY and CDR2 FYNNEI. The trim removed 7 bases at V and 5 bases at J, leaving 11 bases unmatched. The DNA of the CDR3 is TGTGCCAGCACCCAGGACAGGGTGTCTGGAGATACGCAGTATTTT. It yields the protein CASTQDRVSGDTQYF. Full variable domain (outside the CDR3, taken from reference TRBV2 and TRBJ2-3): EPEVTQTPSHQVTQMGQEVILRCVPISNHLYFYWYRQILGQKVEFLVSFYNNEISEKSEIFDDQFSVERPDGSNFTLKIRSTKLEDSAMYFCASTQDRVSGDTQYFGPGTRLTVL.

The CDR3 loop reads CASNLDSLAKNIQYF. DNA for the CDR3: TGTGCCAGCAATCTGGACAGCCTAGCCAAAAACATTCAGTACTTC. The rearrangement joins TRBV27 to TRBJ2-4; D perhaps matches TRBD1 (6 bases). Deletions cut 7 bases from V and 0 bases from J, with 13 bases between. CDR1 is MNHEY and CDR2 is SMNVEV in the germline V gene (reference sequence). The CDR3 is 15 amino acids.

The V call is TRBV19, the J call TRBJ2-7; perhaps TRBD1 as D (5 bases). V lost 3 bases and J 1 base, leaving 10 bases between the germline ends. The CDR3 has 14 amino acids. From germline, CDR1 is LNHDA and CDR2 SQIVND (reference sequence). The CDR3 loop reads CASSITQASYEQYF. DNA for the CDR3: TGTGCCAGTAGTATCACACAGGCTTCCTACGAGCAGTACTTC.

The genes are TRBV28 and TRBJ2-3; 8 bases fit TRBD2. CDR1 MDHEN and CDR2 SYDVKM come from the germline V gene. After removal of 5 bases from V and 2 bases from J, the junction contained 12 bases not matched to a gene. The CDR3 spans 17 residues. CDR3 loop: CASSPPLGLANTDTQYF. Here the CDR3 DNA reads TGTGCCAGCAGTCCCCCGCTCGGACTAGCCAACACAGATACGCAGTATTTT.

V and J are TRBV7-9 and TRBJ2-6; 9 bases are shared with TRBD2. Germline CDR1 is SEHNR and CDR2 is FQNEAQ (reference sequence). The length of the CDR3 is 19 residues. After removal of 1 base from V and 2 bases from J, the junction contained 9 bases not matched to a gene. Here the CDR3 DNA reads TGTGCCAGCAGCTTAGTCCTGGCTAGCGGGATAGCTGGGGCCAACGTCCTGACTTTC. Protein sequence: CASSLVLASGIAGANVLTF.

The J gene is TRBJ1-3, the V gene TRBV6-1; no clear D. Germline lookup yields CDR1 MNHNS and CDR2 SASEGT. This CDR3 contains 15 residues. Trimming left V 9 bases short and J 0 bases short, with 15 bases between. CDR3 in amino acids: CASSGEFRSGNTIYF. The DNA for the CDR3 is TGTGCCAGTAGCGGTGAGTTCCGCTCTGGAAACACCATATATTTT.

V usage is TRBV14 and J usage is TRBJ2-3; 9 bases are shared with TRBD2. V shed 5 bases, J shed 0 bases, and the junction held 21 bases outside the gene matches. The V gene's germline CDR1 is SGHDN and CDR2 FVKESK. The CDR3 sequence is 21 residues long. CDR3 region: CASSDAYSRLAAPSSTDTQYF. CDR3 bases: TGTGCCAGCAGCGATGCATATTCTCGACTAGCGGCCCCATCGAGCACAGATACGCAGTATTTT.

Only a few counts were recorded for this clone. The chain joins TRBV19 to TRBJ2-7; weak D call: TRBD2 (6 bases). The length of the CDR3 is 16 residues. Per the germline V gene, CDR1 is LNHDA and CDR2 is SQIVND (reference sequence). Deletions cut 3 bases from V and 6 bases from J, with 21 bases between. The CDR3 sequence: CASSIYQGGLSSEQYF. The CDR3 nucleotides are TGTGCCAGTAGTATTTACCAGGGAGGATTAAGCTCCGAGCAGTACTTC.

This clone was observed a handful of times. The rearrangement uses TRBV4-2 and TRBJ1-1; tentatively, D is TRBD1 (6 bases). From germline, CDR1 is LGHNA and CDR2 YNFKEQ. CDR3 length equals 15 residues. V gave up 0 bases and J gave up 6 bases, with 14 bases separating them. The CDR3 DNA sequence: TGTGCCAGCAGCCAAGAGGCTGGGAAGGGGGCTGAAGCTTTCTTT. This encodes CASSQEAGKGAEAFF.

The DNA for the CDR3 is TGTGCCTGGAGTGTACCGGCGGCTGGAAACACCATATATTTT. This codes for CAWSVPAAGNTIYF. The rearrangement joins TRBV30 to TRBJ1-3, with D hard to call. The CDR3 has 14 amino acids. Per the germline V gene, CDR1 is GTSNPN and CDR2 is SVGIG (reference sequence). The ends were cut back, 0 bases at V and 2 bases at J, with 8 bases in the middle.

The chain uses TRBV10-2 and TRBJ2-1; D not resolved. Germline V lookup: CDR1 WSHSY, CDR2 SAAADI. The length of the CDR3 is 12 residues. Trimming left V 1 base short and J 9 bases short, with 7 bases between. The CDR3 sequence: CASSEFGVEQFF. CDR3 coding DNA: TGCGCCAGCAGTGAGTTTGGAGTTGAGCAGTTCTTC.

The V and J genes are TRBV7-9 and TRBJ1-6, with D unresolved. The V and J ends lost 3 bases and 7 bases respectively, with 13 bases between them. Germline values: CDR1 SEHNR, CDR2 FQNEAQ (reference sequence). The CDR3 contains 15 residues. The CDR3 region has the DNA TGTGCCAGCAGCTTCCCCGGAGGGCGCAATTCACCCCTCCACTTT. Translation gives CASSFPGGRNSPLHF.

In its sample, this clone was seen a few times. The CDR3: CASSLMGAGELSDNEQFF. CDR3 in DNA: TGTGCCAGCAGCTTGATGGGTGCGGGAGAATTGAGCGACAATGAGCAGTTCTTC. The chain carries TRBV7-9 and TRBJ2-1, with 7 bases identical to TRBD2. The CDR3 runs 18 residues. Germline-derived CDR1 and CDR2 are SEHNR and FQNEAQ (reference sequence). Trimming cost V 3 bases and J 5 bases; bases outside gene matches: 16.

This clone showed up just once. The chain employs TRBV30 and TRBJ2-7; D not resolved. Germline V gene data show CDR1 as GTSNPN and CDR2 as SVGIG (reference sequence). CDR3 length: 14 residues. V lost 0 bases and J 6 bases, leaving 15 bases between the germline ends. The CDR3 DNA follows: TGTGCCTGGAGTGTATCCTGGGCCACCGGCGAGCAGTACTTC. Residues: CAWSVSWATGEQYF.

The genes are TRBV5-6 and TRBJ1-5, with D maybe TRBD1 (5 bases). Trimming took 0 bases from V and 2 from J, leaving 15 bases between them. CDR3 size: 17 residues. CDR1 and CDR2 from the germline V gene are SGHDT and YYEEEE. This CDR3 is CASSLGRGGMGNQPQHF. In DNA, the CDR3 is TGTGCCAGCAGCTTGGGAAGGGGCGGGATGGGCAATCAGCCCCAGCATTTT.

The V call is TRBV2, the J call TRBJ2-7; 12 bases are a match to TRBD2. V was clipped by 6 bases and J by 3 bases; unmatched bases: 6. From germline, CDR1 is SNHLY and CDR2 FYNNEI. The CDR3 has 15 amino acids. The CDR3 coding sequence is TGTGCCAGCAGGGCGGGACTAGCGGGTATCTACGAGCAGTACTTC. Its protein product is CASRAGLAGIYEQYF.

The chain links TRBV19 to TRBJ2-7; TRBD2 matches at 15 bases. From germline, CDR1 is LNHDA and CDR2 SQIVND (reference sequence). V shed 9 bases and J 3 bases; nucleotides not matched to a gene: 9. The CDR3 runs to 16 residues. In nucleotides, the CDR3 is TGTGCCAGCGCCTCCCCGGGACTAGCGGGGGGCTACGAGCAGTACTTC. This translates into CASASPGLAGGYEQYF.

The rearrangement uses TRBV27 and TRBJ2-7; 10 bases map to TRBD1. Losses at the gene ends were 3 bases for V and 6 bases for J; bases not matched to a gene: 5. The CDR3 runs 14 residues. CDR1 MNHEY and CDR2 SMNVEV come from the germline V gene (reference sequence). The CDR3 DNA follows: TGTGCCAGCAGTTTCGGGACAGGGGCCTTCGAGCAGTACTTC. It codes for CASSFGTGAFEQYF.

The chain carries TRBV27 and TRBJ2-1, with a tentative D call TRBD1 (5 bases). The V and J ends lost 0 bases and 13 bases respectively, with 13 bases between them. CDR1 is MNHEY and CDR2 is SMNVEV in the germline V gene (reference sequence). The CDR3 extends over 13 amino acids. The CDR3 nucleotides are TGTGCCAGCAGTTTATCAGGCCCCAGGGTACAGTTCTTC. Its translation is CASSLSGPRVQFF.

The V call is TRBV7-9, the J call TRBJ2-1, with 10 positions matching TRBD1. The CDR3 extends over 16 amino acids. After removal of 6 bases from V and 0 bases from J, the junction contained 5 bases not matched to a gene. Germline V lookup: CDR1 SEHNR, CDR2 FQNEAQ (reference sequence). The CDR3 protein is CASRQGQGSSYNEQFF. The CDR3 coding sequence is TGTGCCAGCAGGCAGGGACAGGGGAGCTCCTACAATGAGCAGTTCTTC.

The rearrangement links TRBV30 to TRBJ1-3; no clear D gene. V lost 0 bases and J lost 0, with 3 bases in between. Germline values: CDR1 GTSNPN, CDR2 SVGIG (reference sequence). This CDR3 contains 13 residues. CDR3: CAWSVYSGNTIYF. CDR3 DNA sequence: TGTGCCTGGAGTGTCTACTCTGGAAACACCATATATTTT.

The chain links TRBV28 to TRBJ1-3; D unclear. This CDR3 has 13 amino acids. V lost 2 bases to trimming and J lost 3 bases, with 5 bases between them. Germline V CDR1 and CDR2: MDHEN, SYDVKM. The CDR3 nucleotides read TGTGCCAGCAGTTTAGAGGGTGGAAACACCATATATTTT. Translated: CASSLEGGNTIYF.

The chain uses TRBV27 and TRBJ2-3; TRBD1 might be the D (6 bases). With 5 bases removed from V and 6 bases from J, the gap between germline ends came to 15 bases. CDR1 is MNHEY, CDR2 SMNVEV, per germline (reference sequence). The CDR3 sequence is 14 residues long. CDR3 in amino acids: CASSPTGGRDTQYF. The CDR3 region has the DNA TGTGCCAGCAGTCCGACAGGTGGAAGGGATACGCAGTATTTT.